Described below is a single TCR beta chain sequence and its context. Its binding antigen is unknown. The record has no base qualities; no much larger clone is one base away. Collaborating institutions collected whole blood in K2EDTA tubes following their own protocols. For TCRbeta analysis, collaborator samples were shipped as frozen whole blood, as isolated PBMCs, or as DNA extracted from either sample type. The data were taken from a study of blood T cell repertoires in COVID-19 (dated by TCRdb to 2020 to 2022). With respect to the entire study: The collaborator samples originated in the United States, Italy and Spain and spanned the acute and convalescent phases of COVID-19. The prospective study material was composed of cDNA or gDNA derived from T cells, B-cell-depleted T cells, or PBMCs. A freely available public database, intended as a resource for researchers studying the immune response to SARS-CoV-2, is where the repertoires were released. Nearly every sample came with metadata listing a de-identified subject ID, COVID-19 status, age in years and sex. Samples were obtained from the ongoing ImmuneRACE study (first 160 participants) and from about 1,300 subjects provided by 6 global collaborators. The dataset comprised deeply sampled blood TCRbeta repertoires from subjects exposed to, actively infected with, or recovered from COVID-19. HLA class I and class II types, where available, came from metadata supplied by the sample provider rather than from assay-based typing.

On the study overall, not on this receptor specifically: Clinical and demographic metadata were provided uncurated, with the amount varying by source and participant.

Trimming accounts for 6 bases at V and 7 bases at J, while the number of junction bases matched to no gene is 8. CDR1 is given as MNHEY and CDR2 as SVGEGT, both from the germline V gene. Spanning cysteine to phenylalanine, the CDR3 consists of 14 amino acids. CDR3 DNA only is kept here, 42 bases in frame from base 1. TCRbeta CDR3 regions were amplified from genomic DNA using the immunoSEQ Assay, a bias-controlled multiplex PCR. From the authors' description of their analysis: The number of nucleated cells in each sample was estimated from the amplification of reference gene primers within the assay. To quantify the absolute abundance of each unique TCRbeta CDR3 rearrangement, sequence reads were collapsed and filtered. For each sample, productive Simpson clonality was calculated by taking the square root of Simpson's diversity index across productive rearrangements. TCRdb mirrors the immuneACCESS table, restricted to in-frame sequences. Some clones are absent from its copies; in checked studies, under half trace to an unresolved V gene, and the reason for the others is unknown. The V and J calls and clone size are taken from that table; D and trimming were inferred from the DNA. This sample lists about 100,000 clones; over 75% were detected once. Approximately 4% of the sample rests with the top ten.

The sample comprised peripheral blood. This TCR was sampled from a woman aged 65 to 85 with acute or convalescent COVID-19. The chain joins TRBV6-2 or TRBV6-3 to TRBJ2-2, and TRBD1 matches 7 of the central bases. The encoded CDR3 is CASSGQAAGGELFF. Here is the DNA: TGTGCCAGCAGCGGACAGGCGGCGGGCGGGGAGCTGTTTTTT.